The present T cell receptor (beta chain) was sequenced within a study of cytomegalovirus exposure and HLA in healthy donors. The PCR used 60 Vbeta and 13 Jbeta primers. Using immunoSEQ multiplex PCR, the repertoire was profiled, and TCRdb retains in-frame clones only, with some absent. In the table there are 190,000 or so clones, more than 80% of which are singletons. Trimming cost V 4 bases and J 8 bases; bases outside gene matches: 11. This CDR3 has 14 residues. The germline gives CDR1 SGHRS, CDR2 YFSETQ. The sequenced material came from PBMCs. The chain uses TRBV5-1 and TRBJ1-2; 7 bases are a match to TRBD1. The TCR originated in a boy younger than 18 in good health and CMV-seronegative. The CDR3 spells CASSMRQGAEGYTF. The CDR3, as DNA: TGCGCCAGCAGCATGAGACAGGGAGCTGAAGGCTACACCTTC.